This is a list of T cell receptor beta chains from one sample in a study of vaccination effects on CD4 cells after COVID-19. Profiling relied on immunoSEQ multiplex PCR, and the TCRdb table lists in-frame clones only, not all of them. Of tens of thousands of clones detected, around 76% appear once; the ten largest clones hold approximately 2.6%. Antigens of these TCRs are unknown. Sequencing was performed on CD4+ T cells from PBMCs cultured with HCoV-NL63 spike peptides, taken before COVID-19 vaccination. All receptors come from a human donor who received a COVID-19 vaccine. CDR3s include the opening cysteine and the closing phenylalanine or tryptophan. A D gene is named only where the DNA matches it firmly. Clone size, where shown, is once, few, many, or a class for clones that have expanded.

clone size: NA
V gene: TRBV6-5
CDR3 length: 13
J gene: TRBJ2-1
D gene: NA
CDR3 protein: CASGNSRIAEQFF
CDR3 DNA: TGTGCCAGCGGAAATTCTAGGATAGCTGAGCAGTTCTTC

clone size: NA
V gene: TRBV14
CDR3 length: 16
J gene: TRBJ1-2
D gene: NA
CDR3 protein: CASSQDLLGSNYGYTF
CDR3 DNA: TGTGCCAGCAGCCAAGATCTTCTAGGGTCTAACTATGGCTACACCTTC

clone size: NA
V gene: TRBV18
CDR3 length: 14
J gene: TRBJ2-3
D gene: NA
CDR3 protein: CASFPGVRGDTQYF
CDR3 DNA: TGTGCCAGCTTCCCGGGGGTCCGGGGAGATACGCAGTATTTT

clone size: NA
V gene: TRBV21-1
CDR3 length: 18
J gene: TRBJ1-5
D gene: NA
CDR3 protein: CASSKVWDHRGHRQPQHF
CDR3 DNA: TGTGCCAGCAGCAAAGTCTGGGACCACAGGGGGCATCGTCAGCCCCAGCATTTT

clone size: NA
V gene: TRBV2
CDR3 length: 12
J gene: TRBJ2-5
D gene: NA
CDR3 protein: CASSYSQETQYF
CDR3 DNA: TGTGCCAGCAGTTATTCACAAGAGACCCAGTACTTC

clone size: NA
V gene: TRBV3-1/TRBV3-2
CDR3 length: 16
J gene: TRBJ1-3
D gene: TRBD1
CDR3 protein: CASSRLSGGEGNTIYF
CDR3 DNA: TGTGCCAGCAGCCGGCTATCAGGGGGCGAGGGAAACACCATATATTTT

clone size: few
V gene: TRBV5-5
CDR3 length: 16
J gene: TRBJ1-6
D gene: TRBD1
CDR3 protein: CASSKTGTGGVSPLHF
CDR3 DNA: TGTGCCAGCAGCAAAACGGGGACAGGGGGCGTTTCACCCCTCCACTTT

clone size: once
V gene: TRBV18
CDR3 length: 15
J gene: TRBJ1-3
D gene: NA
CDR3 protein: CASSIRPVSGNTIYF
CDR3 DNA: TGTGCCAGCTCAATCCGACCGGTCTCTGGAAACACCATATATTTT

clone size: NA
V gene: TRBV7-2
CDR3 length: 17
J gene: TRBJ1-5
D gene: TRBD1
CDR3 protein: CASSRPGTEVSNQPQHF
CDR3 DNA: TGTGCCAGCAGTCGACCCGGGACAGAGGTGAGCAATCAGCCCCAGCATTTT

clone size: NA
V gene: TRBV24-1
CDR3 length: 16
J gene: TRBJ1-2
D gene: TRBD1
CDR3 protein: CATSDPGQGSNYGYTF
CDR3 DNA: TGTGCCACCAGTGATCCCGGACAGGGCAGTAACTATGGCTACACCTTC

clone size: NA
V gene: TRBV10-1
CDR3 length: 15
J gene: TRBJ2-3
D gene: NA
CDR3 protein: CASSEGQGTGDTQYF
CDR3 DNA: TGCGCCAGCAGTGAAGGGCAGGGGACCGGAGATACGCAGTATTTT

clone size: NA
V gene: TRBV19
CDR3 length: 16
J gene: TRBJ1-1
D gene: NA
CDR3 protein: CASSIDRGVSETEAFF
CDR3 DNA: TGTGCCAGTAGTATAGACCGGGGGGTGTCGGAAACTGAAGCTTTCTTT

clone size: NA
V gene: TRBV5-4
CDR3 length: 16
J gene: TRBJ1-2
D gene: NA
CDR3 protein: CASSPGGTARYYGYTF
CDR3 DNA: TGTGCCAGCAGCCCGGGGGGGACGGCCCGGTACTATGGCTACACCTTC

clone size: NA
V gene: TRBV19
CDR3 length: 12
J gene: TRBJ2-5
D gene: NA
CDR3 protein: CASTPDQETQYF
CDR3 DNA: TGTGCCAGTACGCCAGATCAAGAGACCCAGTACTTC

clone size: NA
V gene: TRBV5-1
CDR3 length: 17
J gene: TRBJ2-1
D gene: TRBD2
CDR3 protein: CASSIGTASGGVDEQFF
CDR3 DNA: TGCGCCAGCAGCATCGGGACAGCTAGCGGGGGGGTCGATGAGCAGTTCTTC

clone size: NA
V gene: TRBV4-1
CDR3 length: 15
J gene: TRBJ2-5
D gene: NA
CDR3 protein: CASSQDSAGARTQYF
CDR3 DNA: TGCGCCAGCAGCCAAGATTCGGCGGGGGCGCGAACCCAGTACTTC

clone size: NA
V gene: TRBV30
CDR3 length: 13
J gene: TRBJ1-6
D gene: NA
CDR3 protein: CASARQGFSPLHF
CDR3 DNA: TGTGCCTCCGCCAGGCAGGGTTTTTCACCCCTCCACTTT

clone size: NA
V gene: TRBV5-1
CDR3 length: 15
J gene: TRBJ1-6
D gene: NA
CDR3 protein: CASSLVSGWNSPLHF
CDR3 DNA: TGCGCCAGCAGCTTGGTGTCAGGGTGGAATTCACCCCTCCACTTT

clone size: NA
V gene: TRBV6-2/TRBV6-3
CDR3 length: 13
J gene: TRBJ1-2
D gene: NA
CDR3 protein: CASSYQGIYGYTF
CDR3 DNA: TGTGCCAGCAGTTACCAGGGGATCTATGGCTACACCTTC

clone size: few
V gene: TRBV10-3
CDR3 length: 15
J gene: TRBJ1-2
D gene: TRBD1
CDR3 protein: CAISDRTGWAGEPTF
CDR3 DNA: TGTGCCATCAGTGATCGGACAGGGTGGGCTGGAGAGCCGACCTTC

clone size: NA
V gene: TRBV5-4
CDR3 length: 11
J gene: TRBJ2-2
D gene: NA
CDR3 protein: CASSPGGELFF
CDR3 DNA: TGTGCCAGCAGTCCAGGGGGGGAGCTGTTTTTT

clone size: NA
V gene: TRBV2
CDR3 length: 15
J gene: TRBJ2-1
D gene: TRBD2
CDR3 protein: CASTRSSGGDNEQFF
CDR3 DNA: TGTGCCAGCACGCGATCTAGCGGGGGGGACAATGAGCAGTTCTTC

clone size: NA
V gene: TRBV18
CDR3 length: 15
J gene: TRBJ1-6
D gene: NA
CDR3 protein: CASSPNMGLNSPLHF
CDR3 DNA: TGTGCCAGCTCACCAAATATGGGCCTAAATTCACCCCTCCACTTT

clone size: few
V gene: TRBV5-1
CDR3 length: 15
J gene: TRBJ2-3
D gene: NA
CDR3 protein: CASSFLQRSTDTQYF
CDR3 DNA: TGCGCCAGCAGTTTCCTGCAGCGGAGCACAGATACGCAGTATTTT

clone size: few
V gene: TRBV6-2/TRBV6-3
CDR3 length: 15
J gene: TRBJ2-1
D gene: NA
CDR3 protein: CASSHPVTTYNEQFF
CDR3 DNA: TGTGCCAGCAGCCACCCGGTGACTACCTACAATGAGCAGTTCTTC

clone size: NA
V gene: TRBV19
CDR3 length: 19
J gene: TRBJ1-2
D gene: TRBD1
CDR3 protein: CASSIDFLTPDRGAYGYTF
CDR3 DNA: TGTGCCAGTAGTATAGATTTCCTCACCCCGGACAGGGGTGCCTATGGCTACACCTTC

clone size: NA
V gene: TRBV6-5
CDR3 length: 15
J gene: TRBJ1-5
D gene: NA
CDR3 protein: CASTPNRVSNQPQHF
CDR3 DNA: TGTGCCAGCACACCCAACAGGGTAAGCAATCAGCCCCAGCATTTT

clone size: NA
V gene: TRBV19
CDR3 length: 16
J gene: TRBJ1-2
D gene: TRBD1
CDR3 protein: CASSPTGQGVSYGYTF
CDR3 DNA: TGTGCCAGTAGCCCTACCGGACAGGGGGTATCCTATGGCTACACCTTC

clone size: NA
V gene: TRBV27
CDR3 length: 15
J gene: TRBJ1-5
D gene: TRBD1
CDR3 protein: CASSLRQGFDQPQHF
CDR3 DNA: TGTGCCAGCAGCCTAAGACAGGGCTTTGATCAGCCCCAGCATTTT

clone size: NA
V gene: TRBV27
CDR3 length: 15
J gene: TRBJ2-2
D gene: NA
CDR3 protein: CASTSRRGPTGELFF
CDR3 DNA: TGTGCCAGCACGTCGCGACGGGGGCCCACCGGGGAGCTGTTTTTT

clone size: NA
V gene: TRBV30
CDR3 length: 10
J gene: TRBJ1-1
D gene: NA
CDR3 protein: CACSRSEAFF
CDR3 DNA: TGTGCCTGTTCAAGGTCTGAAGCTTTCTTT

clone size: NA
V gene: TRBV6-1
CDR3 length: 13
J gene: TRBJ2-5
D gene: NA
CDR3 protein: CASSELGGETQYF
CDR3 DNA: TGTGCCAGCAGTGAACTGGGGGGAGAGACCCAGTACTTC

clone size: NA
V gene: TRBV7-2
CDR3 length: 13
J gene: TRBJ1-2
D gene: NA
CDR3 protein: CASSLGGDYGYTF
CDR3 DNA: TGTGCCAGCAGCTTAGGTGGGGACTATGGCTACACCTTC

clone size: NA
V gene: TRBV9
CDR3 length: 17
J gene: TRBJ2-2
D gene: TRBD2
CDR3 protein: CASSAPWTSGPTGELFF
CDR3 DNA: TGTGCCAGCAGCGCCCCTTGGACTAGCGGCCCTACCGGGGAGCTGTTTTTT

clone size: NA
V gene: TRBV7-2
CDR3 length: 15
J gene: TRBJ1-5
D gene: NA
CDR3 protein: CASSLIAGSYQPQHF
CDR3 DNA: TGTGCCAGCAGCTTGATAGCAGGCTCCTATCAGCCCCAGCATTTT

clone size: few
V gene: TRBV9
CDR3 length: 15
J gene: TRBJ1-3
D gene: TRBD1
CDR3 protein: CASSGGQLSGNTIYF
CDR3 DNA: TGTGCCAGCAGCGGGGGACAGCTCTCTGGAAACACCATATATTTT

clone size: NA
V gene: TRBV6-5
CDR3 length: 13
J gene: TRBJ1-2
D gene: TRBD1
CDR3 protein: CAIRDRVAYGYTF
CDR3 DNA: TGTGCCATCCGGGACAGGGTCGCCTATGGCTACACCTTC

clone size: NA
V gene: TRBV5-6
CDR3 length: 11
J gene: TRBJ2-5
D gene: NA
CDR3 protein: CASSLVETQYF
CDR3 DNA: TGTGCCAGCAGCTTAGTGGAGACCCAGTACTTC

clone size: few
V gene: TRBV19
CDR3 length: 13
J gene: TRBJ1-2
D gene: NA
CDR3 protein: CASSWAANYGYTF
CDR3 DNA: TGTGCCAGTAGTTGGGCCGCTAACTATGGCTACACCTTC

clone size: few
V gene: TRBV6-5
CDR3 length: 15
J gene: TRBJ1-5
D gene: NA
CDR3 protein: CASSTRTGVNQPQHF
CDR3 DNA: TGTGCCAGCAGTACCCGGACGGGCGTTAATCAGCCCCAGCATTTT

clone size: NA
V gene: TRBV6-6
CDR3 length: 11
J gene: TRBJ1-2
D gene: NA
CDR3 protein: CASRSGGGYTF
CDR3 DNA: TGTGCCAGCAGATCAGGTGGTGGCTACACCTTC

clone size: few
V gene: TRBV3-1/TRBV3-2
CDR3 length: 15
J gene: TRBJ1-5
D gene: NA
CDR3 protein: CASSPGLRSNQPQHF
CDR3 DNA: TGTGCCAGCAGCCCAGGGTTGCGGAGCAATCAGCCCCAGCATTTT